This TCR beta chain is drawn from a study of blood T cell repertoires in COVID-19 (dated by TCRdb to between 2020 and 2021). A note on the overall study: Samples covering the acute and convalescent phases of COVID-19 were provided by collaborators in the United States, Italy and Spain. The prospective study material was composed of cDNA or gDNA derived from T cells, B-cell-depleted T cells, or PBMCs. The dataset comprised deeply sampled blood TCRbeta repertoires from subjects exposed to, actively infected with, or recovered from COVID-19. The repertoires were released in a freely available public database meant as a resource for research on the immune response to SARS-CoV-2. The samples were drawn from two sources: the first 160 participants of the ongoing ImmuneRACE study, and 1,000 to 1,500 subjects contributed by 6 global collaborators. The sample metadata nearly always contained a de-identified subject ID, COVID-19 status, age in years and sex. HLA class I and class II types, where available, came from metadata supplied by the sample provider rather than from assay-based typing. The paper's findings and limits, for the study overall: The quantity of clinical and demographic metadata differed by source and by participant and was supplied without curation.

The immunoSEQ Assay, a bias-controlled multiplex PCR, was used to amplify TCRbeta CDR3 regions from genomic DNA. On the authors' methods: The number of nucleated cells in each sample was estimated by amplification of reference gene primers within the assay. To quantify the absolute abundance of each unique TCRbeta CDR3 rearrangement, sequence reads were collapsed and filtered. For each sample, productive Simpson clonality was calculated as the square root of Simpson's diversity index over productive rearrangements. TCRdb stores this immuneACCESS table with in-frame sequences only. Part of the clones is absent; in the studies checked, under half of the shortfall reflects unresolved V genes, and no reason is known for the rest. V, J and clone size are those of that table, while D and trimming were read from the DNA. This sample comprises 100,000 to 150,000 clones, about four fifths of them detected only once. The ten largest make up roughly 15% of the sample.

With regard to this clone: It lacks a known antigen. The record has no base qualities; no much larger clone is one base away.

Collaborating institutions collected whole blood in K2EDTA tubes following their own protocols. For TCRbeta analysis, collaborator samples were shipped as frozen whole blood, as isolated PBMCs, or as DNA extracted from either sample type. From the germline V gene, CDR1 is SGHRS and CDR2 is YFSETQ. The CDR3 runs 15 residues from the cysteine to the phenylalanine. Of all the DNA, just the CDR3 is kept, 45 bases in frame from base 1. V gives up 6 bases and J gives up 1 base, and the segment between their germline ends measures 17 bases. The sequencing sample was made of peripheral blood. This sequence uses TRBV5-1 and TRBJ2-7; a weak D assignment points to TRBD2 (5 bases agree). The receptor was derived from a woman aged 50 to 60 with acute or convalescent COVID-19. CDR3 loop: CASTYSPGNSYEQYF. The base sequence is TGCGCCAGCACCTATTCTCCGGGGAATTCCTACGAGCAGTACTTC.